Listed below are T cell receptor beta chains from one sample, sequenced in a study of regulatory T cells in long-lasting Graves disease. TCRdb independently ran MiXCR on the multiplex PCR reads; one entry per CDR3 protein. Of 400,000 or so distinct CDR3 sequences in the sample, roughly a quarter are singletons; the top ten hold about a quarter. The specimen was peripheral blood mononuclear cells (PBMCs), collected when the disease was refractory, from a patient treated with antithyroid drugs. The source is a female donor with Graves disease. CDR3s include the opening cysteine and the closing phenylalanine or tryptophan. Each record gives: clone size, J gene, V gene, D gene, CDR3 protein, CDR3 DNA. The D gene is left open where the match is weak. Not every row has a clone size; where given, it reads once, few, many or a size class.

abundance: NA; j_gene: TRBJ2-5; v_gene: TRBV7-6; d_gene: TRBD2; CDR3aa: CASTPSSGLETQYF; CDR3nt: TGTGCCAGCACCCCGTCTAGCGGCCTGGAGACCCAGTACTTC
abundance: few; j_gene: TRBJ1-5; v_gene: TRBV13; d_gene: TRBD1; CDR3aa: CASSSGQGYGQPQHF; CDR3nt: TGTGCCAGCAGCTCGGGACAGGGTTATGGACAGCCCCAGCATTTT
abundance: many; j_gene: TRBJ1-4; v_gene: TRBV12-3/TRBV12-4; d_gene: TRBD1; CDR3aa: CASSSTGGEKLFF; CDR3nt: TGTGCCAGCAGTTCGACAGGGGGCGAAAAACTGTTTTTT
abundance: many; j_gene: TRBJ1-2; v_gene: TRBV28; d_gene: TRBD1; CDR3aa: CASRLQGGPLAGYTF; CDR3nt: TGTGCCAGCAGGCTACAGGGGGGACCCTTAGCTGGCTACACCTTC
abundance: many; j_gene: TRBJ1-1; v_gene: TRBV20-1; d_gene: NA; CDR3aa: CSAVGRMNTEAFF; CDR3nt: TGCAGTGCTGTGGGACGGATGAACACTGAAGCTTTCTTT
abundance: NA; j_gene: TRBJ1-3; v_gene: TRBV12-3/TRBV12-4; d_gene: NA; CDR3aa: CASSFRRVDGNTIYF; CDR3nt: TGTGCCAGCAGTTTCAGACGTGTTGATGGAAACACCATATATTTT
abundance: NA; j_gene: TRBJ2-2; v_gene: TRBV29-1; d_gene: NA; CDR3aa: CSARHANTGELFF; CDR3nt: TGCAGCGCGCGACACGCGAACACCGGGGAGCTGTTTTTT
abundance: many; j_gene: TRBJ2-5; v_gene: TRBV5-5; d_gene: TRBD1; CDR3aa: CASSLMTGQETQYF; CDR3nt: TGTGCCAGCAGCTTGATGACAGGGCAAGAGACCCAGTACTTC
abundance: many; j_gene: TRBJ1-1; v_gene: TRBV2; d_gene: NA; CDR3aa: CASNRGTGRPTEAFF; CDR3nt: TGTGCCAGCAACCGAGGGACTGGGAGGCCCACTGAAGCTTTCTTT
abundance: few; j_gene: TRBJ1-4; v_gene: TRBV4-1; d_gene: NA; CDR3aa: CASSQDSRSNEKLFF; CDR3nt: TGCGCCAGCAGCCAAGATAGTCGGAGTAATGAAAAACTGTTTTTT
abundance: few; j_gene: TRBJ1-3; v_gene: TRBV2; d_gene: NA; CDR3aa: CATRGASVSGNTIYF; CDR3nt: TGTGCCACCCGGGGAGCATCGGTCTCTGGAAACACCATATATTTT
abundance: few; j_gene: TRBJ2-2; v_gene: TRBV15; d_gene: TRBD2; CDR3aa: CATSRDTAGVRELFF; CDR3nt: TGTGCCACCAGCAGAGATACGGCGGGAGTACGGGAGCTGTTTTTT
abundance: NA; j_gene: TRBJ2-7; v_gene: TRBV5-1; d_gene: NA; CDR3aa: CASSLEGNEQYF; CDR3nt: TGCGCCAGCAGCTTGGAAGGTAACGAGCAGTACTTC
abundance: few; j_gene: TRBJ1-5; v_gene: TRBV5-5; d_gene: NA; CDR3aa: CASSLYTPRNQPQHF; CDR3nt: TGTGCCAGCAGCTTGTATACGCCGAGAAATCAGCCCCAGCATTTT
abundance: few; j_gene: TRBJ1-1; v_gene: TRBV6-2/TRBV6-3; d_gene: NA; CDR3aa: CASKSGAGDVAFF; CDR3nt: TGTGCCAGTAAGAGCGGGGCAGGGGATGTAGCTTTCTTT
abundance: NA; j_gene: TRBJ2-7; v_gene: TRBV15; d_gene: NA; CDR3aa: CATSSRDGSYEQYF; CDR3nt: TGTGCCACCAGCAGTAGGGACGGCTCCTACGAGCAGTACTTC
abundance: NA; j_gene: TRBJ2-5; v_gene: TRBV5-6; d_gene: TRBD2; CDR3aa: CASSNSLAGRETQYF; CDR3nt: TGTGCCAGCAGTAATAGTTTAGCGGGAAGAGAGACCCAGTACTTC
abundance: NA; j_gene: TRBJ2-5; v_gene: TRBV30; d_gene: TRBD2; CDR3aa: CAWSVGRGGETQYF; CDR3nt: TGTGCCTGGAGTGTAGGGCGGGGGGGAGAGACCCAGTACTTC
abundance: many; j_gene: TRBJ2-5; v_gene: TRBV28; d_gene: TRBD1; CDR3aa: CASSLRQGPPAETQYF; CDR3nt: TGTGCCAGCAGTCTGCGACAGGGGCCACCAGCAGAGACCCAGTACTTC
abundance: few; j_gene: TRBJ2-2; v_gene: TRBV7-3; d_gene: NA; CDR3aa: CASSLTVSGLHGELFF; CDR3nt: TGTGCCAGCAGCTTAACCGTCTCGGGACTCCACGGGGAGCTGTTTTTT
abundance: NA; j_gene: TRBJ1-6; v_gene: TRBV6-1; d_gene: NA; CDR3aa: CASKNRDNSPLHF; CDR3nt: TGTGCCAGCAAGAACAGGGACAATTCACCCCTCCACTTT
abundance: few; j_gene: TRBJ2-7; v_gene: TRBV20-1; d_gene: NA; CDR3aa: CSADFGASVYEQYF; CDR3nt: TGCAGTGCTGACTTTGGGGCTAGCGTCTACGAGCAGTACTTC
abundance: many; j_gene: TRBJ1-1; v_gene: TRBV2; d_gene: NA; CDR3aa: CASTDEQSMNTEAFF; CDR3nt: TGTGCCAGCACCGACGAACAGTCGATGAACACTGAAGCTTTCTTT
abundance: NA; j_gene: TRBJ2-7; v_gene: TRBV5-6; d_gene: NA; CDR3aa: CASSLTPSEQYF; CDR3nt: TGTGCCAGCAGCTTGACCCCCTCCGAGCAGTACTTC
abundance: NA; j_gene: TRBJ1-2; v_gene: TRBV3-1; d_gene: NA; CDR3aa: CASSQINSGYTF; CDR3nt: TGTGCCAGCAGCCAAATTAACTCGGGCTACACCTTC
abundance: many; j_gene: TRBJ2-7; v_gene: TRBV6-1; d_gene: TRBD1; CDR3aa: CASSQLTGTLEQYF; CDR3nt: TGTGCCAGCAGTCAACTGACAGGGACCCTCGAGCAGTACTTC
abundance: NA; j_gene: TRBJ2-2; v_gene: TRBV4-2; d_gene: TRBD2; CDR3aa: CASSQSGLAGGPDGELFF; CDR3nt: TGTGCCAGCAGCCAAAGCGGACTAGCGGGAGGGCCGGACGGGGAGCTGTTTTTT
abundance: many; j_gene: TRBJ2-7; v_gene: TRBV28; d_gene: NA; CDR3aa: CASSLGLADEQYF; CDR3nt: TGTGCCAGCAGTTTAGGTCTTGCGGACGAGCAGTACTTC
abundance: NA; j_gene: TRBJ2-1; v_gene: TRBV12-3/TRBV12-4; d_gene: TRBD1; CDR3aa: CASSLNQGASEQFF; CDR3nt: TGTGCCAGCAGTTTAAATCAGGGGGCAAGTGAGCAGTTCTTC
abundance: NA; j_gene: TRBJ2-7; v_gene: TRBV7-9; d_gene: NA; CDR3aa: CASSLVGGSYEQCF; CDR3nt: TGTGCCAGCAGCTTAGTCGGCGGTTCCTACGAGCAGTGCTTC
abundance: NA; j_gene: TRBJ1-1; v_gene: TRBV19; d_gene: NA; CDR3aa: CASSIDGAKNTEAFF; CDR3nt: TGTGCCAGTAGTATAGACGGGGCGAAGAACACTGAAGCTTTCTTT
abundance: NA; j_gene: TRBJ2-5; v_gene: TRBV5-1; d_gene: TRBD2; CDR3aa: CASSEGLAGALETQYF; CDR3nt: TGCGCCAGCAGCGAGGGACTAGCGGGAGCCCTCGAGACCCAGTACTTC
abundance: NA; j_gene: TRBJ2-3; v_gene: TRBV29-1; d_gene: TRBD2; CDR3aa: CSVNSGRDTDTQYF; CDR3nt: TGCAGCGTTAATTCTGGGAGGGACACAGATACGCAGTATTTT
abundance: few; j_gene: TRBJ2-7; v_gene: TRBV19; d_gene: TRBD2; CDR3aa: CASSRGGDPLSYEQYF; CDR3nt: TGTGCCAGTAGTCGGGGGGGGGATCCCCTCTCCTACGAGCAGTACTTC
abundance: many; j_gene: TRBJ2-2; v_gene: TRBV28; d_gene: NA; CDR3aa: CASSIWTVNTGELFF; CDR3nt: TGTGCCAGCAGTATATGGACTGTTAACACCGGGGAGCTGTTTTTT
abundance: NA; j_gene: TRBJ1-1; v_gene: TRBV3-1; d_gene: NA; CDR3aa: CASSHSTWQNTEAFF; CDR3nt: TGTGCCAGCAGCCACTCCACCTGGCAGAACACTGAAGCTTTCTTT
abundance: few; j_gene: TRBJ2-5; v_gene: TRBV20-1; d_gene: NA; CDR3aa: CSAITTRQFQETQYF; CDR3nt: TGCAGTGCTATCACGACTAGACAGTTTCAAGAGACCCAGTACTTC
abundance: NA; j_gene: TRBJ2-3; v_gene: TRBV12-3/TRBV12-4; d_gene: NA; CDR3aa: CASSSGDGTDTQYF; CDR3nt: TGTGCCAGCAGCTCTGGGGACGGAACAGATACGCAGTATTTT
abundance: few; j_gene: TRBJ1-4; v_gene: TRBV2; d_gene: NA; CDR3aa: CASSEEGRLSTNEKLFF; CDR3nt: TGTGCCAGCAGCGAAGAGGGACGATTATCAACTAATGAAAAACTGTTTTTT
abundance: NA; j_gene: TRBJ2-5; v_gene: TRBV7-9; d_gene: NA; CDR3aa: CASSTGAGTQYF; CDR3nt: TGTGCCAGCAGCACCGGGGCGGGGACCCAGTACTTC
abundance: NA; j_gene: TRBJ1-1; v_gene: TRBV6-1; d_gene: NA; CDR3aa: CASRNRAGNTEAFF; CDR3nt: TGTGCCAGCAGAAACAGGGCGGGGAACACTGAAGCTTTCTTT
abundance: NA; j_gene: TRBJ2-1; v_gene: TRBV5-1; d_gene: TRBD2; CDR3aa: CASSTGLAGGGVINNEQFF; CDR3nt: TGCGCCAGCAGCACGGGACTAGCGGGAGGGGGAGTCATCAACAATGAGCAGTTCTTC
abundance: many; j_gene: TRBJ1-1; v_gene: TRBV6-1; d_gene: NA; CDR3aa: CASRLRQVNTEAFF; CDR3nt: TGTGCCAGCAGACTTCGACAGGTGAACACTGAAGCTTTCTTT
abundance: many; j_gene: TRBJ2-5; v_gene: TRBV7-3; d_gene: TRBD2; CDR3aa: CASSAQPGGRETQYF; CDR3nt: TGTGCCAGCAGCGCCCAGCCGGGAGGACGTGAGACCCAGTACTTC
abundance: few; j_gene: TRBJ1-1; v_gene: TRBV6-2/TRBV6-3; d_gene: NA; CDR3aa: CASSYGTAGSYTEAFF; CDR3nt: TGTGCCAGCAGTTACGGGACGGCTGGCTCCTACACTGAAGCTTTCTTT
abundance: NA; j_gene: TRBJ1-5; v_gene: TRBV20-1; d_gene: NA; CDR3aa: CSAREDSGSNQPQHF; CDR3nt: TGCAGTGCTAGAGAAGACTCTGGCAGCAATCAGCCCCAGCATTTT
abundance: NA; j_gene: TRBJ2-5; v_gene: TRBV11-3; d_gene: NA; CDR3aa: CASSLDGSSGETQYF; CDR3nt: TGTGCCAGCAGCTTAGACGGGAGTTCGGGGGAGACCCAGTACTTC
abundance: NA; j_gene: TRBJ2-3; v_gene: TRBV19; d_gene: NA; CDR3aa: CASRQLHNTDTQYF; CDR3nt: TGTGCCAGTAGACAACTTCACAACACAGATACGCAGTATTTT
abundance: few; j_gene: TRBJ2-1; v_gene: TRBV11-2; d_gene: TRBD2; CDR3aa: CASSLERGSEQFF; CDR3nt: TGTGCCAGCAGCTTAGAGCGGGGGTCTGAGCAGTTCTTC
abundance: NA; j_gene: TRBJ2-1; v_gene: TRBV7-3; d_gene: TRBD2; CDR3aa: CASSLIAGTSGLPGGEQFF; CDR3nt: TGTGCCAGCAGCTTAATAGCCGGGACTAGCGGCCTCCCCGGCGGGGAGCAGTTCTTC
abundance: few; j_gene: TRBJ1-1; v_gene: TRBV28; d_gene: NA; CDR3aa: CASSLRGAGKSTEAFF; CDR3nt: TGTGCCAGCAGTTTAAGGGGGGCCGGAAAATCCACTGAAGCTTTCTTT
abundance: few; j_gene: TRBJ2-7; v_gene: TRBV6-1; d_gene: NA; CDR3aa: CASSDVSYEQYF; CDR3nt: TGTGCCAGCTCGGACGTATCCTACGAGCAGTACTTC
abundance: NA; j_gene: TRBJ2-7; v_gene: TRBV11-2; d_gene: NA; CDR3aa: CASSTQGIPTYEQYF; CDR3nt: TGTGCCAGCAGCACCCAGGGTATCCCCACCTACGAGCAGTACTTC
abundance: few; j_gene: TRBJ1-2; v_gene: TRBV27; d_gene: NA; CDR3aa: CASSSPPKGYTF; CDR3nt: TGTGCCAGCAGTTCCCCGCCAAAGGGCTACACCTTC
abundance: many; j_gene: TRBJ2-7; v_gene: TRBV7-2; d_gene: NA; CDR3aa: CASSLGTGYEQYF; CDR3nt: TGTGCCAGCAGCTTAGGTACCGGCTACGAGCAGTACTTC
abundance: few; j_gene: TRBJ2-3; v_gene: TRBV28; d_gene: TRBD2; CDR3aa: CATPGLAGTDTQYF; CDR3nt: TGTGCCACCCCGGGACTAGCGGGGACAGATACGCAGTATTTT
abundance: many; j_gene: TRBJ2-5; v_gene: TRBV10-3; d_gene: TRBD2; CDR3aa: CAISESASGGQETQYF; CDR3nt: TGTGCCATCAGTGAGTCGGCTAGCGGGGGACAAGAGACCCAGTACTTC